The rows below give T cell receptor beta chains drawn from one sample of a study of siplizumab effects on memory and regulatory T cells. The data were produced by immunoSEQ multiplex PCR, yet TCRdb's version contains in-frame clones alone and is incomplete. The sample consists of roughly 120,000 clones, roughly 92% of them appearing once. The sequenced sample was CD4+ T cells sorted from blood. These receptors all come from a human donor in good health. The CDR3 runs from the conserved cysteine through the conserved F or W. The D gene is left open where the match is weak. A row's size may be missing; if present it is once, few, many or a size class.

clone size	V gene	J gene	D gene	CDR3 protein	CDR3 DNA
NA	TRBV5-4	TRBJ2-1	TRBD2	CASSPPSGLAGAYEQFF	TGTGCCAGCAGCCCGCCGAGTGGGCTAGCGGGAGCCTATGAGCAGTTCTTC
NA	TRBV7-9	TRBJ1-1	NA	CASSSDRNTEAFF	TGTGCCAGCAGCTCAGACAGGAACACTGAAGCTTTCTTT
NA	TRBV9	TRBJ2-7	TRBD1	CASSPYGQGGEQYF	TGTGCCAGCAGCCCCTATGGACAGGGGGGAGAGCAGTACTTC
NA	TRBV7-8	TRBJ2-2	NA	CASSFVSPGANTGELFF	TGTGCCAGCAGCTTCGTTTCCCCAGGGGCGAACACCGGGGAGCTGTTTTTT
NA	TRBV19	TRBJ1-1	NA	CASSSPRGTEAFF	TGTGCCAGTAGTTCCCCACGGGGGACTGAAGCTTTCTTT
NA	TRBV15	TRBJ2-7	TRBD2	CATSRGPSGSSYEQYF	TGTGCCACCAGCAGGGGACCTAGCGGGAGTTCGTACGAGCAGTACTTC
NA	TRBV19	TRBJ2-3	NA	CASSAPRQRADTQYF	TGTGCCAGTAGTGCCCCACGTCAGAGGGCAGATACGCAGTATTTT
few	TRBV6-5	TRBJ1-5	NA	CASTSGGGNQPQHF	TGTGCCAGCACGTCGGGGGGTGGCAATCAGCCCCAGCATTTT
few	TRBV6-5	TRBJ2-5	TRBD1	CASSRDRGKETQYF	TGTGCCAGCAGCCGCGACAGGGGGAAAGAGACCCAGTACTTC
NA	TRBV11-2	TRBJ2-1	NA	CASSLDGSSYNEQFF	TGTGCCAGCAGCTTAGACGGGAGCTCCTACAATGAGCAGTTCTTC
NA	TRBV5-4	TRBJ1-2	TRBD1	CASSRDRGDYGYTF	TGTGCCAGCAGCAGGGACAGGGGGGACTATGGCTACACCTTC
NA	TRBV18	TRBJ1-1	TRBD1	CASSTDRGLLNTEAFF	TGTGCCAGCTCAACAGACAGGGGCCTACTGAACACTGAAGCTTTCTTT
NA	TRBV7-2	TRBJ2-2	TRBD2	CASSLYQGGSGELFF	TGTGCCAGCAGCCTCTATCAGGGAGGGTCCGGGGAGCTGTTTTTT
few	TRBV6-5	TRBJ1-6	NA	CASNNRVGSPLHF	TGTGCCAGCAATAACAGGGTGGGATCACCCCTCCACTTT
NA	TRBV11-2	TRBJ1-3	NA	CASRRDRISGNTIYF	TGTGCCAGCAGACGCGACAGGATCTCTGGAAACACCATATATTTT
NA	TRBV2	TRBJ2-3	TRBD2	CASSGPSGGRDTQYF	TGTGCCAGCAGTGGGCCTAGCGGGGGGAGGGATACGCAGTATTTT
NA	TRBV5-8	TRBJ2-5	TRBD1	CASSLDGTGEETQYF	TGTGCCAGCAGCTTGGATGGGACAGGCGAAGAGACCCAGTACTTC
NA	TRBV10-3	TRBJ1-5	NA	CAISDLGQPQHF	TGTGCCATCAGTGACCTGGGGCAGCCCCAGCATTTT
NA	TRBV5-1	TRBJ1-1	TRBD1	CASSLEDRGNTEAFF	TGCGCCAGCAGCCTGGAGGACAGGGGGAACACTGAAGCTTTCTTT
NA	TRBV2	TRBJ2-2	TRBD1	CASIGTGGTGELFF	TGTGCCAGCATAGGGACAGGGGGCACCGGGGAGCTGTTTTTT
NA	TRBV5-1	TRBJ1-1	NA	CASSLAGGTNTEAFF	TGCGCCAGCAGCTTGGCTGGGGGAACCAACACTGAAGCTTTCTTT
NA	TRBV5-4	TRBJ2-3	NA	CAGRGVETDTQYF	TGTGCAGGGCGGGGCGTCGAAACAGATACGCAGTATTTT
NA	TRBV29-1	TRBJ2-6	NA	CSVEDPGDGANVLTF	TGCAGCGTTGAAGATCCGGGTGACGGGGCCAACGTCCTGACTTTC
NA	TRBV11-1	TRBJ2-5	NA	CASRKGETQYF	TGTGCCAGCAGGAAGGGGGAGACCCAGTACTTC
NA	TRBV19	TRBJ1-2	NA	CASSPRTDHHYGYTF	TGTGCCAGTAGTCCCCGGACGGACCACCACTATGGCTACACCTTC
NA	TRBV5-4	TRBJ2-1	TRBD2	CASSLGTSGSSYNEQFF	TGTGCCAGCAGCTTAGGGACTAGCGGGAGCTCCTACAATGAGCAGTTCTTC
NA	TRBV29-1	TRBJ1-3	TRBD1	CSVHDRGPGNTIYF	TGCAGCGTCCATGACAGGGGGCCTGGAAACACCATATATTTT
few	TRBV10-1	TRBJ1-1	NA	CASGFGLFAFF	TGCGCCAGCGGTTTCGGACTGTTTGCTTTCTTT
NA	TRBV7-2	TRBJ2-5	TRBD2	CASSWTSQETQYF	TGTGCCAGCAGTTGGACTAGTCAAGAGACCCAGTACTTC